The TCR beta chain under discussion was sequenced for a study of blood T cell repertoires in COVID-19. Study overall: The samples span acute and convalescent COVID-19 from the United States, Italy and Spain.

The V end lost 5 bases, the J end lost 6 bases, and 7 bases lay between the germline ends. This CDR3 spans 10 amino acids. Germline V gene lookup returns CDR1 SQVTM and CDR2 ANQGSEA. Per the authors' pipeline: Amplifying reference gene primers gave estimates of nucleated cell counts. This table comes from immunoSEQ multiplex PCR, and its TCRdb copy is limited to in-frame clones, with some not included. V, J and clone size are those of that table, while D and trimming were read from the DNA. The table has 60,000 to 65,000 clones, approximately 79% seen once. The sequenced material came from peripheral blood. The chain employs TRBV29-1 and TRBJ1-1; D is undetermined. The receptor was derived from a man aged 55 to 69 with acute or convalescent COVID-19. The CDR3 nucleotides read TGCAGCGTTTACTCGGCTGAAGCTTTCTTT. It is translated as CSVYSAEAFF.